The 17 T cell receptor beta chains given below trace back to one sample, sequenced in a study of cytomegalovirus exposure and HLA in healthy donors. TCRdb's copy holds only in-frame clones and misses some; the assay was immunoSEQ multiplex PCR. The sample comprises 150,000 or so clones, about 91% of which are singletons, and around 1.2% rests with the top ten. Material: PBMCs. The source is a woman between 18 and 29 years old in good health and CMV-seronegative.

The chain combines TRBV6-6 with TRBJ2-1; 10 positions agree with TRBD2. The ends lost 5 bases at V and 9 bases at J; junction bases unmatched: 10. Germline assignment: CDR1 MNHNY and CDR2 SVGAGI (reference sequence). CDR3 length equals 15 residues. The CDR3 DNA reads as TGTGCCAGCAGTGCCTCTAGCGGGGGAGGGAGTGAGCAGTTCTTC. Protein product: CASSASSGGGSEQFF.

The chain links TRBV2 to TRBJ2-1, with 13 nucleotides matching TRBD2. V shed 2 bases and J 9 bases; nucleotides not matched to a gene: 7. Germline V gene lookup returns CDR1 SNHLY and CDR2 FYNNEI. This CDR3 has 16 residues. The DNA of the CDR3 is TGTGCCAGCAGTGAATGGGGACTAGCGGGGTCGTCTGAGCAGTTCTTC. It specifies CASSEWGLAGSSEQFF.

This CDR3 reads CASSFSSGQGMNTEAFF. CDR3 bases: TGCGCCAGCAGCTTCTCTTCGGGACAGGGAATGAACACTGAAGCTTTCTTT. This sequence joins TRBV5-1 and TRBJ1-1, with 9 bases aligning to TRBD1. Germline V gene data show CDR1 as SGHRS and CDR2 as YFSETQ. Trimming removed 2 bases from V and 0 bases from J; junction bases left unmatched: 8. The CDR3 spans 17 residues.

The CDR3 loop reads CASSLRRGGLNEQFF. The DNA for the CDR3 is TGTGCCAGCAGCTTAAGGCGGGGGGGCCTGAATGAGCAGTTCTTC. This chain uses TRBV11-2 with TRBJ2-1; the match to TRBD2 covers 9 bases. CDR1 and CDR2 (germline): SGHAT, FQNNGV. CDR3 length: 15 residues. After removal of 2 bases from V and 7 bases from J, the junction contained 6 bases not matched to a gene.

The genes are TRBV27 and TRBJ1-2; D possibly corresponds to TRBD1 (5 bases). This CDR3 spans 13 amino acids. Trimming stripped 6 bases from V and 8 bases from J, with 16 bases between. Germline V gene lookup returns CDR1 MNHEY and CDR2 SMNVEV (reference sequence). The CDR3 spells CASRLRGGEGYTF. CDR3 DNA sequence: TGTGCCAGCAGATTAAGGGGAGGTGAGGGCTACACCTTC.

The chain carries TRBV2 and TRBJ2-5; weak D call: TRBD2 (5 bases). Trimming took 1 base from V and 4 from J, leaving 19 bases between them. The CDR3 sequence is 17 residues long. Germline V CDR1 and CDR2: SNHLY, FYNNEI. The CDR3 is CASSEVNMGVSSETQYF. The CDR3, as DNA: TGTGCCAGCAGTGAAGTTAATATGGGAGTGTCTTCAGAGACCCAGTACTTC.

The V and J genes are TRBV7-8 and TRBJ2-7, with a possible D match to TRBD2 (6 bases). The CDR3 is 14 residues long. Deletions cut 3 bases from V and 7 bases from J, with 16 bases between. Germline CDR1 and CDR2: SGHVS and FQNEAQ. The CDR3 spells CASSLFGSEGEQYF. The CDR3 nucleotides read TGTGCCAGCAGCTTGTTTGGGTCGGAGGGGGAGCAGTACTTC.

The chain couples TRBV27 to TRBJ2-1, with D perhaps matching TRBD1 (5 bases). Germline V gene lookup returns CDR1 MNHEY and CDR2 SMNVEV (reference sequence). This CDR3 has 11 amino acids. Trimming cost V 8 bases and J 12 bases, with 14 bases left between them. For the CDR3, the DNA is TGTGCCAGCCAATGGGGCGCATCGCAGTTCTTC. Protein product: CASQWGASQFF.

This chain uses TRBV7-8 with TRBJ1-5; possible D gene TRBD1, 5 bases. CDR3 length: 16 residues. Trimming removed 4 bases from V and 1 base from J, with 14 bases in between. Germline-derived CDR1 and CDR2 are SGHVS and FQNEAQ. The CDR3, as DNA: TGTGCCAGCAGCTGGGGCTCAATCGGCAGCAATCAGCCCCAGCATTTT. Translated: CASSWGSIGSNQPQHF.

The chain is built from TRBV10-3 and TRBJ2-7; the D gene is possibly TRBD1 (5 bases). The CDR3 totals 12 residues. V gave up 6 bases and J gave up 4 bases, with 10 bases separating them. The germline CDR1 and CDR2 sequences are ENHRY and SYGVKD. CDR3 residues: CAIRGDSYEQYF. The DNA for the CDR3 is TGTGCCATCAGAGGTGACAGTTACGAGCAGTACTTC.

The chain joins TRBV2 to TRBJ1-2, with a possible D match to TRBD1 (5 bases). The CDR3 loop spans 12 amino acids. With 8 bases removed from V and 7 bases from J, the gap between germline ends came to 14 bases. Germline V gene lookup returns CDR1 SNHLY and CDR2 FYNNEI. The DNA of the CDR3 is TGTGCCAGCTCTCAGGGATATCGTGGCTACACCTTC. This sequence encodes CASSQGYRGYTF. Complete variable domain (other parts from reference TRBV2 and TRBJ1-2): EPEVTQTPSHQVTQMGQEVILRCVPISNHLYFYWYRQILGQKVEFLVSFYNNEISEKSEIFDDQFSVERPDGSNFTLKIRSTKLEDSAMYFCASSQGYRGYTFGSGTRLTVV.

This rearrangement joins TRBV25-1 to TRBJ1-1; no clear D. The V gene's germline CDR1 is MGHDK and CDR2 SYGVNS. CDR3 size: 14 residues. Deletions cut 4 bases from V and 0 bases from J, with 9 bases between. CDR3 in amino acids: CASSASVMNTEAFF. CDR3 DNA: TGTGCCAGCAGTGCGTCAGTAATGAACACTGAAGCTTTCTTT.

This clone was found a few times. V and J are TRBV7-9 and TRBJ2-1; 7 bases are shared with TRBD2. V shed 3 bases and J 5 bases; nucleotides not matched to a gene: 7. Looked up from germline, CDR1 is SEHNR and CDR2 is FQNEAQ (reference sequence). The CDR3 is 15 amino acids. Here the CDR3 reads CASSFERGGDNEQFF. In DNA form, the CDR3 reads TGTGCCAGCAGCTTTGAGCGGGGTGGTGACAATGAGCAGTTCTTC.

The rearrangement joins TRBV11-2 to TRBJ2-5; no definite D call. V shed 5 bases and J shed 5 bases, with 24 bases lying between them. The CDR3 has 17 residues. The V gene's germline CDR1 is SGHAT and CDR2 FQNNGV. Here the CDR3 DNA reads TGTGCCAGCAGCCCACCTCCTCGCATACACCTGTCGGAGACCCAGTACTTC. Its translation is CASSPPPRIHLSETQYF.

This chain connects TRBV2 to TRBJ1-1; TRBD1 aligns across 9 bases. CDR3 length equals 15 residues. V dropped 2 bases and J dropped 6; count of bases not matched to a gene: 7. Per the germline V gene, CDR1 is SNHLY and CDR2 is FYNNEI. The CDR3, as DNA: TGTGCCAGCAGTGAATTTGCGGGACAGGGAGCTGAAGCTTTCTTT. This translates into CASSEFAGQGAEAFF.

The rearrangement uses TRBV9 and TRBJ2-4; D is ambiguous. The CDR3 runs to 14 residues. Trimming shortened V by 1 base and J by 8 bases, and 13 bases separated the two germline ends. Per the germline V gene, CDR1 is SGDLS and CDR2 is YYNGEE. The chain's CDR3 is CASSVSSNQDIQYF. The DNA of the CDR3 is TGTGCCAGCAGCGTAAGTTCTAATCAGGACATTCAGTACTTC.

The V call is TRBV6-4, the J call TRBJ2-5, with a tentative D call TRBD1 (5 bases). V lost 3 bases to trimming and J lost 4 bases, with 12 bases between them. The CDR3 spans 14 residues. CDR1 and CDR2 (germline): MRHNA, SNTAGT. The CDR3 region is CASSDSRVRETQYF. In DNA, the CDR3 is TGTGCCAGCAGTGATAGCAGGGTGAGAGAGACCCAGTACTTC.